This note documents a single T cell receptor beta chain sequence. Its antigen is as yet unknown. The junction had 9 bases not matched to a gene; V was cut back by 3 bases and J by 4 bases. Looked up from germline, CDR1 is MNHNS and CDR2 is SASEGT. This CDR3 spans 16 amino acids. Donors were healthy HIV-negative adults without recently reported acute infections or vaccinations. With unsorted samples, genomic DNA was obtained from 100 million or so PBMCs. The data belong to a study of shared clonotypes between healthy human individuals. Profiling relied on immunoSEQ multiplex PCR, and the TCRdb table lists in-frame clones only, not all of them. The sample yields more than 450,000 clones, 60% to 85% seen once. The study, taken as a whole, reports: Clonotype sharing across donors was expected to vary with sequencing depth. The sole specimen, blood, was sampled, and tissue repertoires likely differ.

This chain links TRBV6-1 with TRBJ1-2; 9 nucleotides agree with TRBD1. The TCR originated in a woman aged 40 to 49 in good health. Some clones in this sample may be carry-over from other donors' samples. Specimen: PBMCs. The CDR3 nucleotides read TGTGCCAGCAGTGAGATGTTGGGGACAGGGATCTATGGCTACACCTTC. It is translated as CASSEMLGTGIYGYTF.